The clone carrying this T cell receptor beta chain rates as medium-sized. What it binds is unknown. These data come from a study of OX40 agonist ivuxolimab in advanced cancers. Study-wide results and limits: CD4+ and CD8+ blood T cells expanded clonally by week 6 at 0.1 to 3.0 mg/kg.

Some clones are missing from TCRdb's copy, which holds only in-frame ones; the method was immunoSEQ multiplex PCR. The table shows around 65,000 clones, with 89% occurring only once. The V gene lost 4 bases and the J gene lost 4 bases, with 8 bases spanning the gap. Germline CDR1 reads WSHSY; CDR2 reads SAAADI. This CDR3 contains 13 residues. The chain uses TRBV10-2 and TRBJ1-5, with D hard to call. This material consisted of CD4+ or CD8+ T cells sorted from blood, taken in a trial of the OX40 agonist ivuxolimab. This TCR was recovered from an adult with an advanced solid tumor such as melanoma, head and neck, liver or kidney cancer. CDR3 coding DNA: TGCGCCAGCAGTGGTAAGGAGAATCAGCCCCAGCATTTT. Amino acids: CASSGKENQPQHF.